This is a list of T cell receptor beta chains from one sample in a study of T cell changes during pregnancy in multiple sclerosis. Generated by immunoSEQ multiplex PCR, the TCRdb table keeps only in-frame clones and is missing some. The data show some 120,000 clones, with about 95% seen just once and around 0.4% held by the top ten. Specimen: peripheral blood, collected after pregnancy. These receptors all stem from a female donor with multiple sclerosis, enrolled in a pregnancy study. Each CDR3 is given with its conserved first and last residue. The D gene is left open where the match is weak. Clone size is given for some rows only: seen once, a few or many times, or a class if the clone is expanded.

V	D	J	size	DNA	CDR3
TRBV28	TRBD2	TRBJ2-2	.	TGTGCCAGCAGTTTACGAAGTAGCGGGAGGACCGGGGAGCTGTTTTTT	CASSLRSSGRTGELFF
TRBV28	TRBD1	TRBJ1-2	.	TGTGCCAGCAGTTTACCGGACAGGGGGTATGGCTACACCTTC	CASSLPDRGYGYTF
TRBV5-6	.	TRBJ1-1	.	TGTGCCAGCAGCTTTCCGGGGAACACTGAAGCTTTCTTT	CASSFPGNTEAFF
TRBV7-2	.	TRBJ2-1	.	TGTGCCAGCAGCTTTTTAGCGGACCCTAACAATGAGCAGTTCTTC	CASSFLADPNNEQFF
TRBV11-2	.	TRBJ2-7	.	TGTGCCAGCAGCTTAGAACAGCCCTACGAGCAGTACTTC	CASSLEQPYEQYF
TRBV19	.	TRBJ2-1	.	TGTGCCAGTAGCACCTTCGTGGACTTCTCCTACAATGAGCAGTTCTTC	CASSTFVDFSYNEQFF
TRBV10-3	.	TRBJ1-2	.	TGTGCCATCAGAGGATCCCTCACAGGGCTTCCTGGCTACACCTTC	CAIRGSLTGLPGYTF
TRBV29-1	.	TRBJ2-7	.	TGCAGCGCTATGCTTCGGGACTTAACCTACGAGCAGTACTTC	CSAMLRDLTYEQYF
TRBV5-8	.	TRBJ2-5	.	TGTGCCAGCAGCTCACGGGGTGGGTTTGCAGAGACCCAGTACTTC	CASSSRGGFAETQYF
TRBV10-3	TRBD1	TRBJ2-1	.	TGTGCCATCCTGCGACAGGGGGACAATGAGCAGTTCTTC	CAILRQGDNEQFF
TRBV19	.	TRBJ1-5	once	TGTGCCAGTACCCTGGACAGTAGTCAGCCCCAGCATTTT	CASTLDSSQPQHF
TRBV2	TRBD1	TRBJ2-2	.	TGTGCCAGCAGTGGGTCAGGGGGCTGGAACACCGGGGAGCTGTTTTTT	CASSGSGGWNTGELFF
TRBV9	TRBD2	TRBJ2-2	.	TGTGCCAGCAGCGTAGAAAGCGGGGGTAGCACCGGGGAGCTGTTTTTT	CASSVESGGSTGELFF
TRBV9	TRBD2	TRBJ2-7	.	TGTGCCAGCAGCCCTTGGACTAGTGCCTACGAGCAGTACTTC	CASSPWTSAYEQYF
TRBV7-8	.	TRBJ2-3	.	TGTGCCAGCAGCTTAAGGGCTAGCCTCAGCACAGATACGCAGTATTTT	CASSLRASLSTDTQYF
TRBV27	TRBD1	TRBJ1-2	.	TGTGCCAGCAAACCAACAGGGGATGGCGGCTACACCTTC	CASKPTGDGGYTF
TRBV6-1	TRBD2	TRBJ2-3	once	TGTGCCAGCAAGCGCCTAGCGGACACAGATACGCAGTATTTT	CASKRLADTDTQYF
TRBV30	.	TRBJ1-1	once	TGTGCCTGGTTGCAACCCGGGAACACTGAAGCTTTCTTT	CAWLQPGNTEAFF
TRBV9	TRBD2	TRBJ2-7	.	TGTGCCAGCAGCCCCCGGACTAGCCCCCACGAGCAGTACTTC	CASSPRTSPHEQYF
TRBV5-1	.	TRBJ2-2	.	TGCGCCAGCAGCTTGAAGGGACAAACGAACACCGGGGAGCTGTTTTTT	CASSLKGQTNTGELFF
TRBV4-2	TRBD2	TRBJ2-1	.	TGTGCCAGCAGCCAAGAAACCCCATCTAGCGGGAGAACCAATGAGCAGTTCTTC	CASSQETPSSGRTNEQFF
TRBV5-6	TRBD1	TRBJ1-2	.	TGTGCCAGCAGCCACAGGGGGCCGAGTCGGGGCTACACCTTC	CASSHRGPSRGYTF
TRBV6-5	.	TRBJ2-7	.	TGTGCCAGCAGTCGGACAGTCCCTAGCTCCTACGAGCAGTACTTC	CASSRTVPSSYEQYF
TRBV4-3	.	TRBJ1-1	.	TGCGCCAGCAGCACCCAAGAGGCCTACGCTGAAGCTTTCTTT	CASSTQEAYAEAFF